This TCR beta chain is drawn from a study of blood T cell repertoires in COVID-19. Study background: Samples came from the United States, Italy and Spain, spanning acute and convalescent COVID-19. Sources were T cells, B-cell-depleted T cells, or PBMCs; the material itself was cDNA or gDNA.

CDR1 is LNHDA, CDR2 SQIVND, per germline (reference sequence). The CDR3 totals 13 residues. V was clipped by 3 bases and J by 6 bases, with 11 bases between them. In the authors' methods: Nucleated cell number was recorded as an estimate derived from reference gene primer amplification. The repertoire was sequenced with immunoSEQ multiplex PCR; TCRdb's copy has only in-frame clones and lacks some. V and J calls and clone size are as listed in that table; D and trimming were resolved from the DNA. This sample has more than 95,000 clones, with around 84% found just once. This clone appeared once. This TCR came from a woman aged 60 to 75 in a cohort sampled during active or convalescent COVID-19. This chain joins TRBV19 and TRBJ1-2; D might be TRBD1 (5 bases). Specimen: peripheral blood. The CDR3 bases are TGTGCCAGTAGTATTGGCAGGGTAAATGGCTACACCTTC. This sequence encodes CASSIGRVNGYTF.